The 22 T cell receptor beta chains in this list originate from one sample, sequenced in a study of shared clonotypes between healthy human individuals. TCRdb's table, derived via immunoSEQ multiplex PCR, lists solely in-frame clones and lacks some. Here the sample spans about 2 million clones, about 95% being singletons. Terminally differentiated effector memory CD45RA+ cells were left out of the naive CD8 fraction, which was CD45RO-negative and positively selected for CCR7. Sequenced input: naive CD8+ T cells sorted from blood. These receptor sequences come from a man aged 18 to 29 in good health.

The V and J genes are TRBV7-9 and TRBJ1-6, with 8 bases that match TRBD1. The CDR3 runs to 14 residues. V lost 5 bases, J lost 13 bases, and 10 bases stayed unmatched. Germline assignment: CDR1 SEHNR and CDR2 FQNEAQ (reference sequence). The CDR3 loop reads CASSQGTGHTPLHF. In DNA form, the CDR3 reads TGTGCCAGCAGCCAAGGGACAGGCCACACTCCCCTCCACTTT.

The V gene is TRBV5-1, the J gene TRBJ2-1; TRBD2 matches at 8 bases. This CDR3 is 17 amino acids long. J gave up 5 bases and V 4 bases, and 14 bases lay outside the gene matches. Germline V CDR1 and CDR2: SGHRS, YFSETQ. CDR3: CASSLEPGTSSNNEQFF. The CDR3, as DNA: TGCGCCAGCAGCCTAGAGCCCGGGACTAGTTCCAACAATGAGCAGTTCTTC.

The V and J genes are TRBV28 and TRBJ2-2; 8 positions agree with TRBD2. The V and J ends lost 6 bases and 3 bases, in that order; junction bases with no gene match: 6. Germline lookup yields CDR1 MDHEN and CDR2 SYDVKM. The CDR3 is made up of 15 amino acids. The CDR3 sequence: CASSTGTRYTGELFF. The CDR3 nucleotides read TGTGCCAGCAGCACCGGGACTAGGTACACCGGGGAGCTGTTTTTT.

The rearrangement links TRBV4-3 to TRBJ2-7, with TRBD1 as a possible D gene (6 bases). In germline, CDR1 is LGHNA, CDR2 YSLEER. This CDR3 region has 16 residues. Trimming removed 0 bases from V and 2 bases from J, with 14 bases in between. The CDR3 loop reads CASSQEGGVAPYEQYF. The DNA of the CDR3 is TGCGCCAGCAGCCAAGAAGGGGGAGTCGCCCCCTACGAGCAGTACTTC.

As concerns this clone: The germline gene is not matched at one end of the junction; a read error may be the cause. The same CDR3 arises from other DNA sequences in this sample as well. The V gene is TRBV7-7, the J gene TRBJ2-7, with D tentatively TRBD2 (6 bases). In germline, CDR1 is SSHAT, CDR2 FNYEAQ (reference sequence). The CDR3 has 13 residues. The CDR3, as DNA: TGTGCTAGCAGCTTAGCGGAAACCTACGAGCAGTACTTC. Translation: CASSLAETYEQYF.

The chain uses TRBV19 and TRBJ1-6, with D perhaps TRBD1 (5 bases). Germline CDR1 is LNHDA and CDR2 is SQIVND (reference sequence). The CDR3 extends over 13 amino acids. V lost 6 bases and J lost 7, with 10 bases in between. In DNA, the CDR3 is TGTGCCAGTAGAGACAGCTACAATTCACCCCTCCACTTT. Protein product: CASRDSYNSPLHF.

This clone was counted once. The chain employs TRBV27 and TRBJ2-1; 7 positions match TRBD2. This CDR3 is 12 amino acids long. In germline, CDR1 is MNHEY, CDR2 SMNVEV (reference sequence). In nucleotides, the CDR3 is TGTGCAAGCGGGGCCAGCTACAATGAGCAGTTCTTC. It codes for CASGASYNEQFF.

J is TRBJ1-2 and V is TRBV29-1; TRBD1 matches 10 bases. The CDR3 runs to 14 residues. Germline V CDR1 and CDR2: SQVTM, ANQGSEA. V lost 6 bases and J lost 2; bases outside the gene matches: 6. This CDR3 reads CSVPDRGLNYGYTF. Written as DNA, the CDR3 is TGCAGCGTACCCGACAGGGGGCTAAACTATGGCTACACCTTC.

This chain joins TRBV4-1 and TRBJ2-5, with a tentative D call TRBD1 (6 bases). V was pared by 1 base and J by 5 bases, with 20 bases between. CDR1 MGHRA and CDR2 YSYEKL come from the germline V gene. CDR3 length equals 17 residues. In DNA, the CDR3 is TGCGCCAGCAGCCAAGGAATTCAACTGGGGGCCGGGGAGACCCAGTACTTC. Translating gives CASSQGIQLGAGETQYF.

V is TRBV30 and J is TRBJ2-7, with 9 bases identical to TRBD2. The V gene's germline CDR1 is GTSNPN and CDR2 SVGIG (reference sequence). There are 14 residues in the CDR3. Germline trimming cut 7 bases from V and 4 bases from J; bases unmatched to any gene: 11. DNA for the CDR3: TGTGCCTCCCAAGGGCGGGAGGGCCGATACGAGCAGTACTTC. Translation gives CASQGREGRYEQYF.

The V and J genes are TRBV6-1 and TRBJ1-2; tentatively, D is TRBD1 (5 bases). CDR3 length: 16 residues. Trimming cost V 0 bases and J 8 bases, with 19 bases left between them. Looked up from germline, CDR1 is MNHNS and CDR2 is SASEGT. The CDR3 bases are TGTGCCAGCAGTGAAGCGATCGCGCCGGGGGATTACGGCTACACCTTC. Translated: CASSEAIAPGDYGYTF.

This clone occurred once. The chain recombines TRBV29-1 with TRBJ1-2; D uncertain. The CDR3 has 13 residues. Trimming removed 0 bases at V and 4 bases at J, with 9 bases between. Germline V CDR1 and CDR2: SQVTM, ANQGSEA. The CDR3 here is CSVEDRLSYGYTF. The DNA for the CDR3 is TGCAGCGTTGAAGATCGACTCAGCTATGGCTACACCTTC.

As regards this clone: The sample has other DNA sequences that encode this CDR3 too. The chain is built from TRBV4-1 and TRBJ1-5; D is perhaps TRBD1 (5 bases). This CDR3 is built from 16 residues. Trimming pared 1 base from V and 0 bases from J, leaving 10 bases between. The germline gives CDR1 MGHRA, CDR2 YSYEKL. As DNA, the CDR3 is TGCGCCAGCAGCCAAGGAGACAGCTATAGCAATCAGCCCCAGCATTTT. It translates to CASSQGDSYSNQPQHF.

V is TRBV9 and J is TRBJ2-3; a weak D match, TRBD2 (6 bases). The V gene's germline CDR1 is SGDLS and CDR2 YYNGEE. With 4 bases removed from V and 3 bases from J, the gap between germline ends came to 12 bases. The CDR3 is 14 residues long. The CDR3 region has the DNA TGTGCCAGCAGCACTCTGACTAGTACAGATACGCAGTATTTT. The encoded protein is CASSTLTSTDTQYF.

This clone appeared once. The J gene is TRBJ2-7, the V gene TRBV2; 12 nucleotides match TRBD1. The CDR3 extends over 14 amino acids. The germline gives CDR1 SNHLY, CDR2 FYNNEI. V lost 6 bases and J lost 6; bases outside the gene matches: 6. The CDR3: CASSPGQGAVEQYF. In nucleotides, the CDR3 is TGTGCCAGCAGCCCGGGACAGGGGGCAGTCGAGCAGTACTTC.

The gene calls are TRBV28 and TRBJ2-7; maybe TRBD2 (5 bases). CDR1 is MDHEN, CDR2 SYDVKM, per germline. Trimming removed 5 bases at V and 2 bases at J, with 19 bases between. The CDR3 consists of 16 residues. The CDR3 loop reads CASSPILEGRAYEQYF. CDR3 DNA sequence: TGTGCCAGCAGTCCCATTTTAGAGGGCCGGGCCTACGAGCAGTACTTC. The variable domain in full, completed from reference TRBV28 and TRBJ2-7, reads DVKVTQSSRYLVKRTGEKVFLECVQDMDHENMFWYRQDPGLGLRLIYFSYDVKMKEKGDIPEGYSVSREKKERFSLILESASTNQTSMYLCASSPILEGRAYEQYFGPGTRLTVT.

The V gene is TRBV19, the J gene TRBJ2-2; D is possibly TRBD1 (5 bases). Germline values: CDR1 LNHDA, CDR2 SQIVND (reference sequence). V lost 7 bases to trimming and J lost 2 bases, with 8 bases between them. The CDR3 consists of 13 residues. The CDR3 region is CASKGRNTGELFF. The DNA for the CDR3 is TGTGCCAGTAAGGGGCGAAACACCGGGGAGCTGTTTTTT.

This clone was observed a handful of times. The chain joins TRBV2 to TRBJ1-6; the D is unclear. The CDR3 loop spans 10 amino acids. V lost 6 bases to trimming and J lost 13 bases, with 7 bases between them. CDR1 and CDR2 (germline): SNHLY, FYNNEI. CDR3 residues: CASSPFPLHF. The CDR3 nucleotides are TGTGCCAGCAGCCCCTTCCCCCTCCACTTT. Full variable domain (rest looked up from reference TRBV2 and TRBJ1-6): EPEVTQTPSHQVTQMGQEVILRCVPISNHLYFYWYRQILGQKVEFLVSFYNNEISEKSEIFDDQFSVERPDGSNFTLKIRSTKLEDSAMYFCASSPFPLHFGNGTRLTVT.

CDR3 nucleotides: TGTGCCAGTAGGGGACAGGGAGGCGAGCAGTACTTC. The encoded protein is CASRGQGGEQYF. The chain is built from TRBV19 and TRBJ2-7; 9 bases fit TRBD1. The CDR3 loop spans 12 amino acids. From germline, CDR1 is LNHDA and CDR2 SQIVND (reference sequence). J gave up 6 bases and V 6 bases, and 3 bases lay outside the gene matches.

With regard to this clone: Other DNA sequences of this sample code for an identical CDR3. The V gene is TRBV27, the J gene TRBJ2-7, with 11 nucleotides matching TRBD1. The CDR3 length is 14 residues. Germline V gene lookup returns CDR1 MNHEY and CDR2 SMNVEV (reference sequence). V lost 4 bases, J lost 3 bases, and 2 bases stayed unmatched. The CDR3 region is CASSSGTGGYEQYF. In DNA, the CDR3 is TGTGCCAGCAGTTCCGGGACAGGGGGCTACGAGCAGTACTTC.

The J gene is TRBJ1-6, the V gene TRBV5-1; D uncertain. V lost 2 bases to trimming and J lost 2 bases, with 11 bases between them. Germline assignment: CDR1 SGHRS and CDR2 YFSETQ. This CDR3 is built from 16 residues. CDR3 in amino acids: CASSFESPAYNSPLHF. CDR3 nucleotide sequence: TGCGCCAGCAGCTTTGAATCCCCTGCCTATAATTCACCCCTCCACTTT.

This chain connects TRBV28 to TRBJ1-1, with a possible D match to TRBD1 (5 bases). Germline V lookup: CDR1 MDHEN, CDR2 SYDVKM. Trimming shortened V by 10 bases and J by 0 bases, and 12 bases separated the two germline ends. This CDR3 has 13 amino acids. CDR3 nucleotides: TGTGCCACCCGACAGCTCATGAACACTGAAGCTTTCTTT. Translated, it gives CATRQLMNTEAFF.